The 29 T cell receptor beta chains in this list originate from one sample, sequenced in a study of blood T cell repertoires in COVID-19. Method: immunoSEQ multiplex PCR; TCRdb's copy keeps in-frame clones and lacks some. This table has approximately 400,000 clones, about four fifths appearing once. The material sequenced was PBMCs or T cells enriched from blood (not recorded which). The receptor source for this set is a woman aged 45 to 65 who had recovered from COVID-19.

The CDR3 DNA reads as TGTGCCAGCAGTTTTGTCGGGATCTATGGCTACACCTTC. Protein: CASSFVGIYGYTF. The chain combines TRBV12-3 or TRBV12-4 with TRBJ1-2; D gene ambiguous. Trimming took off 3 bases at V and 4 bases at J, with 9 bases between the two ends. CDR3 size: 13 residues.

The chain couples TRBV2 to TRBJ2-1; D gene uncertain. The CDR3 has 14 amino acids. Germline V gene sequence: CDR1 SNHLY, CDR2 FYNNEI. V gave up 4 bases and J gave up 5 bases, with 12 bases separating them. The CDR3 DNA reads TGTGCCAGCAGTGCAAGTCCTAGAAACAATGAGCAGTTCTTC. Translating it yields CASSASPRNNEQFF.

This chain's CDR3 is CSARQDTEAFF. The CDR3 DNA reads as TGCAGTGCTAGACAGGACACTGAAGCTTTCTTT. The V and J genes are TRBV20-1 and TRBJ1-1; D not certain. Trimming left V 2 bases short and J 3 bases short, with 4 bases between. The CDR3 has 11 amino acids. Germline-derived CDR1 and CDR2 are DFQATT and SNEGSKA (reference sequence).

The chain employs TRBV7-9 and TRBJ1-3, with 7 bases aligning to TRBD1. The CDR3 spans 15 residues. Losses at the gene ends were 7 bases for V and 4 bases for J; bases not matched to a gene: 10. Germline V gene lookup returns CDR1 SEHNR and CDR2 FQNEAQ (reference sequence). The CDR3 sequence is CASKPPPGQGNTIYF. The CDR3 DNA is TGTGCCAGCAAACCGCCTCCGGGACAGGGAAACACCATATATTTT.

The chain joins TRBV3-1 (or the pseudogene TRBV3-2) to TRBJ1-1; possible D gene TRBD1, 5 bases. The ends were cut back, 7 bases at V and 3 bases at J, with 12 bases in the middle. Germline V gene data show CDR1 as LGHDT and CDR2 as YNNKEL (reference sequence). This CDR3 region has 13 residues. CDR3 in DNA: TGTGCCAGCATTTCGGGGGGGGACACTGAAGCTTTCTTT. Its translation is CASISGGDTEAFF.

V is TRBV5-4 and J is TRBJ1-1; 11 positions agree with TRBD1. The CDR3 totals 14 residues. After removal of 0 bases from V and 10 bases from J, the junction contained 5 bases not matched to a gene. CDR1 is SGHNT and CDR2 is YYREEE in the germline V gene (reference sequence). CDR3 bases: TGTGCCAGCAGCTTGGCATACGGGACAGGGGGAGCTTTCTTT. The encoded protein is CASSLAYGTGGAFF. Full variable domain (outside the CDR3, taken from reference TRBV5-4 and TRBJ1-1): ETGVTQSPTHLIKTRGQQVTLRCSSQSGHNTVSWYQQALGQGPQFIFQYYREEENGRGNFPPRFSGLQFPNYSSELNVNALELDDSALYLCASSLAYGTGGAFFGQGTRLTVV.

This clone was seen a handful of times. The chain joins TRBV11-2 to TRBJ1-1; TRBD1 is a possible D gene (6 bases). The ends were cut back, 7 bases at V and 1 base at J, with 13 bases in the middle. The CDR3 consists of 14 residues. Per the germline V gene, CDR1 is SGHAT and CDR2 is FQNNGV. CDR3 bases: TGTGCCAGCACCTGGGGGACACCGAACACTGAAGCTTTCTTT. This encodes CASTWGTPNTEAFF.

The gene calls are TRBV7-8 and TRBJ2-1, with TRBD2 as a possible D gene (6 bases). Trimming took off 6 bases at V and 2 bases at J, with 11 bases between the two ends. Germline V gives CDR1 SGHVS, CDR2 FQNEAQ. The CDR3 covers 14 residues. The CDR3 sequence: CASRVSGAYNEQFF. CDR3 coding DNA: TGTGCCAGCAGGGTTAGCGGTGCCTACAATGAGCAGTTCTTC.

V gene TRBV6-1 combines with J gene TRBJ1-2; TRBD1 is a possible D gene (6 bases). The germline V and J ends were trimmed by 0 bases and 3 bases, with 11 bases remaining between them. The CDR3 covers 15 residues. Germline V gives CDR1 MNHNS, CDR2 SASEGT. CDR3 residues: CASSEAGTQHYGYTF. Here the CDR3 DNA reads TGTGCCAGCAGTGAAGCCGGGACACAACACTATGGCTACACCTTC.

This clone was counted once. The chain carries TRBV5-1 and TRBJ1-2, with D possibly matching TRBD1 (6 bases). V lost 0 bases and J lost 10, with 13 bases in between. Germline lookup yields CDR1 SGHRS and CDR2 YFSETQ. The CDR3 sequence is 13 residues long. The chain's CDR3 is CASSLEVTGTYTF. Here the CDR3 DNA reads TGCGCCAGCAGCTTGGAGGTGACAGGCACCTACACCTTC.

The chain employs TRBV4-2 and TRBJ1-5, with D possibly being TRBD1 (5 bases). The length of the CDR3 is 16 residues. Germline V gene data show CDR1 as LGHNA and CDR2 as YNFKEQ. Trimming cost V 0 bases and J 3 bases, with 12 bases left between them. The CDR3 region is CASSQDGGGNNQPQHF. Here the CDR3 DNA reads TGTGCCAGCAGCCAAGATGGGGGGGGAAACAATCAGCCCCAGCATTTT.

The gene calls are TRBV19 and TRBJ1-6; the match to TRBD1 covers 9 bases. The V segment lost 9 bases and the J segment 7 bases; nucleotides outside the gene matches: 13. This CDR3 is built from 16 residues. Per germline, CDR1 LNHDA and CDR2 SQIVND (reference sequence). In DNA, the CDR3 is TGTGCCAGCAATAGGCCCCTACAGGGGGCAAATTCACCCCTCCACTTT. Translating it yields CASNRPLQGANSPLHF.

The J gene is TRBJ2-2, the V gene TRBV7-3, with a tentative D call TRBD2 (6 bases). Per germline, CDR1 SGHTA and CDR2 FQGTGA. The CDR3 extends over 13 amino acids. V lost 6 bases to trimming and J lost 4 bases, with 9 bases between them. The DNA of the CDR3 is TGTGCCAGCAGTGGGGGGTCCACCGGGGAGCTGTTTTTT. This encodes CASSGGSTGELFF.

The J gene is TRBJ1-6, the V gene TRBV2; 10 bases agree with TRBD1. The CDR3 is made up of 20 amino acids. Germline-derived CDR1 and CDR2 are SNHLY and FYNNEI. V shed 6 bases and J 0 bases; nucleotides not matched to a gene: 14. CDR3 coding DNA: TGTGCCAGCAGAAAGACCGGGACAGGGGCTTCAAGCTCCTATAATTCACCCCTCCACTTT. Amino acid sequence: CASRKTGTGASSSYNSPLHF.

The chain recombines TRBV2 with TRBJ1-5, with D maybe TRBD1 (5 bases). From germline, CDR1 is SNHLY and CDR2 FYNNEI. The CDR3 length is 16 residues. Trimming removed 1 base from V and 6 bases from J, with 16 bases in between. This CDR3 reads CASSEVLAGGTQPQHF. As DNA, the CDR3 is TGTGCCAGCAGTGAAGTATTGGCGGGGGGGACTCAGCCCCAGCATTTT.

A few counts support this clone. DNA of the CDR3: TGCGCCAGCAGCCAAGAGATAAGACAACTGGCAACTAATGAAAAACTGTTTTTT. The encoded protein is CASSQEIRQLATNEKLFF. V gene TRBV4-1 combines with J gene TRBJ1-4, with no clear D. In germline, CDR1 is MGHRA, CDR2 YSYEKL. The CDR3 has 18 amino acids. Trimming left V 0 bases short and J 0 bases short, with 14 bases between.

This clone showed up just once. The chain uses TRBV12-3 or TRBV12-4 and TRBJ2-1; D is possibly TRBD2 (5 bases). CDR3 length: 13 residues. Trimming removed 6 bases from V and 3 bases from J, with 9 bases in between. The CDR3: CASRRGIYNEQFF. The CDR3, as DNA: TGTGCCAGCAGACGGGGAATCTACAATGAGCAGTTCTTC.

The CDR3 DNA reads TGCGCCAGCAGCTTGTCCCCAGGGCGGAACACTGAAGCTTTCTTT. This gives the protein CASSLSPGRNTEAFF. J is TRBJ1-1 and V is TRBV5-1; possibly TRBD1 for D (5 bases). Germline V CDR1 and CDR2: SGHRS, YFSETQ. This CDR3 region has 15 residues. V lost 1 base and J 1 base, leaving 11 bases between the germline ends.

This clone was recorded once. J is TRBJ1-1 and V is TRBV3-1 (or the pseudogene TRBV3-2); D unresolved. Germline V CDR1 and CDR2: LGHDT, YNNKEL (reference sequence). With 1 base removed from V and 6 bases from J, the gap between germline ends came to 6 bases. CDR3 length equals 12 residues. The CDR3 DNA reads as TGTGCCAGCAGCCAAGGCAGTTCTGAAGCTTTCTTT. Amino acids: CASSQGSSEAFF.

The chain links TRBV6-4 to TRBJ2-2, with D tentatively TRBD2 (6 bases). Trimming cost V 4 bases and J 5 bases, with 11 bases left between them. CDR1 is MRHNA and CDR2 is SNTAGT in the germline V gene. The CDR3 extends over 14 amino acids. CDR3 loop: CASSAFGGTGELFF. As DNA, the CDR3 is TGTGCCAGCAGTGCCTTCGGGGGAACCGGGGAGCTGTTTTTT.

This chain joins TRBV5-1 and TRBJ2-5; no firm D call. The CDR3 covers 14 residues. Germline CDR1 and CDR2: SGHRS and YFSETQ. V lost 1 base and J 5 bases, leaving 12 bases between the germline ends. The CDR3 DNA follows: TGCGCCAGCAGCTTGTCCCGGGTACGGGAGACCCAGTACTTC. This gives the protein CASSLSRVRETQYF. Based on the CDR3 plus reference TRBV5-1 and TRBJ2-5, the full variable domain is KAGVTQTPRYLIKTRGQQVTLSCSPISGHRSVSWYQQTPGQGLQFLFEYFSETQRNKGNFPGRFSGRQFSNSRSEMNVSTLELGDSALYLCASSLSRVRETQYFGPGTRLLVL.

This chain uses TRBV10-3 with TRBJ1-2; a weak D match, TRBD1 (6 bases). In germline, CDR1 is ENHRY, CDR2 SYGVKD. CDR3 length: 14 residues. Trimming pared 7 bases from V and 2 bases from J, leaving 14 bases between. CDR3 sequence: CAITSGGLNYGYTF. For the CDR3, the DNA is TGTGCCATCACAAGCGGGGGCCTAAACTATGGCTACACCTTC.

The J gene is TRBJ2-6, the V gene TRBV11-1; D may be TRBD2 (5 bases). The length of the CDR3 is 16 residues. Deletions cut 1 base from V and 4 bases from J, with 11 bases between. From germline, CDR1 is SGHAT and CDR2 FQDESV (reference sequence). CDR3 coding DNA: TGTGCCAGCAGCTTAGTAGGCGGGCTCGGGGCCAACGTCCTGACTTTC. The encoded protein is CASSLVGGLGANVLTF.

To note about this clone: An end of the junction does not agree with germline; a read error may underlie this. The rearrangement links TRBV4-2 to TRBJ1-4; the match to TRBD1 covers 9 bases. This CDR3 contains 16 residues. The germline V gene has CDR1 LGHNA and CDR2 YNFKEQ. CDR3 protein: CASTQSSGTGLQKLFF. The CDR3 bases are TGTGCCAGCACCCAATCAAGCGGGACAGGGCTTCAAAAACTGTTTTTT.

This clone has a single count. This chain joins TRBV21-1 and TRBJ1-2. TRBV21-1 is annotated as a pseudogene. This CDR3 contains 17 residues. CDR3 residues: CASSNGRGSINNYGYTF. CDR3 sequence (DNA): TGTGCCAGCAGCAATGGGAGGGGCTCCATAAACAACTATGGCTACACCTTC.

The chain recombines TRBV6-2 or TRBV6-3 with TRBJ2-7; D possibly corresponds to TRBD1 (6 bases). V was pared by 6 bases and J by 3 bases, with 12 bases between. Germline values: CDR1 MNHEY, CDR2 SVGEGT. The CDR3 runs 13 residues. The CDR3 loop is CASRPGQIYEQYF. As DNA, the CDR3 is TGTGCCAGCAGACCTGGACAGATCTACGAGCAGTACTTC.

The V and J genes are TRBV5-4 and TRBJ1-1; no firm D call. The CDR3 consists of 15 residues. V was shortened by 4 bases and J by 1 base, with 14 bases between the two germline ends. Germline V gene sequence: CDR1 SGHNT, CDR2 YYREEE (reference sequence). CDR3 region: CASSPSRSPNTEAFF. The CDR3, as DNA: TGTGCCAGCAGCCCTAGTCGCAGCCCGAACACTGAAGCTTTCTTT.

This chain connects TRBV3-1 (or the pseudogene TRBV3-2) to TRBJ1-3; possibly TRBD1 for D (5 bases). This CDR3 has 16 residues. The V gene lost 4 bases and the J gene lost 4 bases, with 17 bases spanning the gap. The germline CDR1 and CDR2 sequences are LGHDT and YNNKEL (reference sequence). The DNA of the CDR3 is TGTGCCAGCAGCCCCTGGACGGACAAATTCGGAAACACCATATATTTT. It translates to CASSPWTDKFGNTIYF.

This CDR3 is CASSQTHGTTPSTDTQYF. CDR3 DNA sequence: TGCGCCAGCAGCCAGACCCATGGGACTACACCTAGCACAGATACGCAGTATTTT. V gene TRBV4-1 combines with J gene TRBJ2-3, with TRBD2 matching 7 bases. CDR3 size: 18 residues. Germline V lookup: CDR1 MGHRA, CDR2 YSYEKL. The junction had 12 bases not matched to a gene; V was cut back by 3 bases and J by 0 bases.